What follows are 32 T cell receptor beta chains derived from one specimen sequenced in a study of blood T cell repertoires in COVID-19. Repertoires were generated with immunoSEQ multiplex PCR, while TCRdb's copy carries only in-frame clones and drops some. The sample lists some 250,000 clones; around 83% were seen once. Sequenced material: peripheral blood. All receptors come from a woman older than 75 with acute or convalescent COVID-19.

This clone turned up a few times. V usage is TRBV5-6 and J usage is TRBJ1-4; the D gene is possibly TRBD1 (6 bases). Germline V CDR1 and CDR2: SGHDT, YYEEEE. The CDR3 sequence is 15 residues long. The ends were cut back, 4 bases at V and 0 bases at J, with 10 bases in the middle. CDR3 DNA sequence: TGTGCCAGCAGCCCAGCAGGGGCAACTAATGAAAAACTGTTTTTT. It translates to CASSPAGATNEKLFF.

The CDR3 DNA follows: TGTGCCAGCTCCCCCCCCTTCGGGGTCTCCAACACTGAAGCTTTCTTT. Protein sequence: CASSPPFGVSNTEAFF. The V call is TRBV18, the J call TRBJ1-1; D is ambiguous. Trimming cost V 6 bases and J 2 bases, with 19 bases left between them. Germline V lookup: CDR1 KGHSH, CDR2 LQKENI. CDR3 length: 16 amino acids.

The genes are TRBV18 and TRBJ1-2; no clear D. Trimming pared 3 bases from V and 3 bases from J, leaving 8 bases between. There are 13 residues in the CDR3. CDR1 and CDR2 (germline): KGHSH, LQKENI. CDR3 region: CASSPLGDYGYTF. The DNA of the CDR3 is TGTGCCAGCTCACCGCTCGGGGACTATGGCTACACCTTC. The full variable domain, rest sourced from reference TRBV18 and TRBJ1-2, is NAGVMQNPRHLVRRRGQEARLRCSPMKGHSHVYWYRQLPEEGLKFMVYLQKENIIDESGMPKERFSAEFPKEGPSILRIQQVVRGDSAAYFCASSPLGDYGYTFGSGTRLTVV.

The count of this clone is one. As DNA, the CDR3 is TGTGCCAGCAGTTCCGACAGACCTGCTACTAATGAAAAACTGTTTTTT. Its translation is CASSSDRPATNEKLFF. The J gene is TRBJ1-4, the V gene TRBV7-2; D is perhaps TRBD1 (5 bases). Germline V gives CDR1 SGHTA, CDR2 FQGNSA. This CDR3 has 16 residues. V was cut by 6 bases and J by 2 bases, with 16 bases left in between.

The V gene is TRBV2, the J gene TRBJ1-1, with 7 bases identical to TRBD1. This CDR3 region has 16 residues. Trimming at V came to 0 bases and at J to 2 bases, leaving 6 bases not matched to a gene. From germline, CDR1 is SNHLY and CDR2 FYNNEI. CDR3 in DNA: TGTGCCAGCAGTGAAGCGAATCCAGGGGGTAACACTGAAGCTTTCTTT. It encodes CASSEANPGGNTEAFF.

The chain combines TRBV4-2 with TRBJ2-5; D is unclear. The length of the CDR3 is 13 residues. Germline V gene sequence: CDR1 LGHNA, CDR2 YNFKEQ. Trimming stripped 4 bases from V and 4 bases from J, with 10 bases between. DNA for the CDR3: TGTGCCAGCAGCCTTTCCAACGGAGAGACCCAGTACTTC. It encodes CASSLSNGETQYF.

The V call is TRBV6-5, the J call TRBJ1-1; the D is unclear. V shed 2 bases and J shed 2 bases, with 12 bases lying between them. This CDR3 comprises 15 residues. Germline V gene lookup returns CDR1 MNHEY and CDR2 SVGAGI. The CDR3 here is CASSYTPGENTEAFF. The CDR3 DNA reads TGTGCCAGCAGTTACACCCCCGGGGAAAACACTGAAGCTTTCTTT.

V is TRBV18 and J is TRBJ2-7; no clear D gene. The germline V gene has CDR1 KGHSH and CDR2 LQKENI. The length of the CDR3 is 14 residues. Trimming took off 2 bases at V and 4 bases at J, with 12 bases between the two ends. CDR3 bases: TGTGCCAGCTCACCAGCAGGATTTTTATACGAGCAGTACTTC. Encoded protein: CASSPAGFLYEQYF.

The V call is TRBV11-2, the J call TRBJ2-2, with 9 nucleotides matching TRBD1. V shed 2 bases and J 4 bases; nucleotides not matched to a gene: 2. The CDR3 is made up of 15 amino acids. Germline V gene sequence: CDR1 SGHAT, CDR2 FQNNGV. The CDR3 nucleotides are TGTGCCAGCAGCTTAATGACAGGGGGCACCGGGGAGCTGTTTTTT. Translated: CASSLMTGGTGELFF. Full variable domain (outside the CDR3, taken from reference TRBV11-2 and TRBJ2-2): EAGVAQSPRYKIIEKRQSVAFWCNPISGHATLYWYQQILGQGPKLLIQFQNNGVVDDSQLPKDRFSAERLKGVDSTLKIQPAKLEDSAVYLCASSLMTGGTGELFFGEGSRLTVL.

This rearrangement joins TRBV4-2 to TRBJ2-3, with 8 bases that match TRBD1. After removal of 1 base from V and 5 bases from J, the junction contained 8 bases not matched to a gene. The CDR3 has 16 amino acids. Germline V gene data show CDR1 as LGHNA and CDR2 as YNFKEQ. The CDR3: CASSQVIQGAIDTQYF. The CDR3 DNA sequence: TGTGCCAGCAGCCAAGTGATCCAGGGGGCTATAGATACGCAGTATTTT.

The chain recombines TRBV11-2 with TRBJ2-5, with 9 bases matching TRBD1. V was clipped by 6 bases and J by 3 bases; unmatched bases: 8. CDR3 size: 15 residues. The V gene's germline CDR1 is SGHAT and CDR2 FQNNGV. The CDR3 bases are TGTGCCAGCAGGCGCCCCGGGACAGGGAAAGAGACCCAGTACTTC. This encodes CASRRPGTGKETQYF.

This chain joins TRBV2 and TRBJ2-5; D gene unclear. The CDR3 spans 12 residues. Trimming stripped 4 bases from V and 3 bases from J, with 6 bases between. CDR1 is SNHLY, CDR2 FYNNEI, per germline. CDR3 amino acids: CASSAVEETQYF. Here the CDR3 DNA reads TGTGCCAGCAGTGCCGTAGAAGAGACCCAGTACTTC.

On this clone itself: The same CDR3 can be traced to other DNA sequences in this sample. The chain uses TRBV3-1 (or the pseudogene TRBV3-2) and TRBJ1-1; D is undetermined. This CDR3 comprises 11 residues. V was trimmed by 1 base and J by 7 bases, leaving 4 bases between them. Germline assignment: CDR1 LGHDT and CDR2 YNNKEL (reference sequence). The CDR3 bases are TGTGCCAGCAGCCAAGCTCTTGAAGCTTTCTTT. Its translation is CASSQALEAFF.

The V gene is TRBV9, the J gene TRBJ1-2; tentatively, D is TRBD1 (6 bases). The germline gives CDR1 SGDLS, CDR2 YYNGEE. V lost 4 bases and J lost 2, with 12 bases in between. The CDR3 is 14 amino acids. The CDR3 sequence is CASSPGQSNYGYTF. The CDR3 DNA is TGTGCCAGCAGCCCAGGACAGTCGAACTATGGCTACACCTTC.

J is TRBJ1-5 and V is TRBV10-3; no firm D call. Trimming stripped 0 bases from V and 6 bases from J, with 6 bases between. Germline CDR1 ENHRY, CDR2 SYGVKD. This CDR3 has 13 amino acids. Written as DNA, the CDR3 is TGTGCCATCAGTGAGTCACCGGGTCAGCCCCAGCATTTT. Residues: CAISESPGQPQHF.

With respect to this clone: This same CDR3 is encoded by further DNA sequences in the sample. The DNA of the CDR3 is TGTGCCAGCAGGACAGGGGATCAGCCCCAGCATTTT. Amino acid sequence: CASRTGDQPQHF. The rearrangement links TRBV28 to TRBJ1-5; 8 nucleotides line up with TRBD1. The CDR3 extends over 12 amino acids. Looked up from germline, CDR1 is MDHEN and CDR2 is SYDVKM. With V trimmed by 6 bases and J by 5 bases, 0 bases remained unmatched.

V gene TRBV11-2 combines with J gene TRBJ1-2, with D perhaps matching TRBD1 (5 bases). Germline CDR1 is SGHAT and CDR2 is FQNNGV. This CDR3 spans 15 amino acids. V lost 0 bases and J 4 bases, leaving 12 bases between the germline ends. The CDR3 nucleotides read TGTGCCAGCAGCTTAGAAGCAGGGCTCCTCTATGGCTACACCTTC. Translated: CASSLEAGLLYGYTF.

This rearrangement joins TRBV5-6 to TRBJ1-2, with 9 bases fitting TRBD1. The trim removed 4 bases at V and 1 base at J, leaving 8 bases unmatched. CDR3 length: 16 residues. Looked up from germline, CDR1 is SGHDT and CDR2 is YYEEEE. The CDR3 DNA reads TGTGCCAGCAGCCTACTAGGACAGGGGATTAACTATGGCTACACCTTC. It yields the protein CASSLLGQGINYGYTF.

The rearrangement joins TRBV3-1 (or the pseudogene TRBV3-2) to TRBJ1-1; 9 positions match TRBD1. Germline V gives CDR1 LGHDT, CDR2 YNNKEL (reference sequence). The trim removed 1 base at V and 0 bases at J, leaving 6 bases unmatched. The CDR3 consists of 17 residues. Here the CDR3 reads CASSQALGQGMNTEAFF. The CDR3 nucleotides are TGTGCCAGCAGCCAAGCGTTGGGACAGGGTATGAACACTGAAGCTTTCTTT.

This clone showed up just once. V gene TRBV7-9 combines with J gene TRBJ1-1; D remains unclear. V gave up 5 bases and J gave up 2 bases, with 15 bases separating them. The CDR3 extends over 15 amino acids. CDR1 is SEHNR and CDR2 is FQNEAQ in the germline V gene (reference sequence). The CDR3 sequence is CASSGPGRLNTEAFF. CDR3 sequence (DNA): TGTGCCAGCAGCGGGCCGGGGAGACTAAACACTGAAGCTTTCTTT.

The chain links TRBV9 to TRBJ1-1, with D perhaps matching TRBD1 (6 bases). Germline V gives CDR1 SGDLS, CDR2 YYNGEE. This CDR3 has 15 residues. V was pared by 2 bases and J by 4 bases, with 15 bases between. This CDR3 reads CASSVEWGLGTEAFF. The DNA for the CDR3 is TGTGCCAGCAGCGTCGAATGGGGGCTGGGCACTGAAGCTTTCTTT.

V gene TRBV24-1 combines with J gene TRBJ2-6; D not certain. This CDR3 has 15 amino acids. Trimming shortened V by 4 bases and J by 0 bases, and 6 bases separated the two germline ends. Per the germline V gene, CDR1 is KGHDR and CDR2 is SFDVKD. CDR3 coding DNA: TGTGCCACCAGTGACCCTAGCTCTGGGGCCAACGTCCTGACTTTC. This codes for CATSDPSSGANVLTF.

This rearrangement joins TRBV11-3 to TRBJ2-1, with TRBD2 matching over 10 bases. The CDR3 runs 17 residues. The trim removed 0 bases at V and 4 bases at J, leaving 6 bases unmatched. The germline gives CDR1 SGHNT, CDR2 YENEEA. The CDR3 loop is CASSLEERGGFYNEQFF. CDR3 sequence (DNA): TGTGCCAGCAGCTTAGAAGAGCGGGGGGGATTTTACAATGAGCAGTTCTTC.

The CDR3 DNA is TGTGCCAGCAGCCCCGGACTAGCCGGCAATGAGCAGTTCTTC. It encodes CASSPGLAGNEQFF. J is TRBJ2-1 and V is TRBV11-2; 8 nucleotides agree with TRBD2. In germline, CDR1 is SGHAT, CDR2 FQNNGV. The CDR3 extends over 14 amino acids. V was pared by 5 bases and J by 6 bases, with 6 bases of the junction left unmatched. Full variable domain (remainder filled in from reference TRBV11-2 and TRBJ2-1): EAGVAQSPRYKIIEKRQSVAFWCNPISGHATLYWYQQILGQGPKLLIQFQNNGVVDDSQLPKDRFSAERLKGVDSTLKIQPAKLEDSAVYLCASSPGLAGNEQFFGPGTRLTVL.

The CDR3 spells CASSEASGRIHTQYF. CDR3 sequence (DNA): TGTGCCAGCAGTGAAGCTAGCGGGCGGATCCATACGCAGTATTTT. This chain links TRBV2 with TRBJ2-3; 7 nucleotides line up with TRBD2. V trimming: 0 bases; J trimming: 7 bases; junction bases outside the gene matches: 7. The length of the CDR3 is 15 residues. Germline CDR1 SNHLY, CDR2 FYNNEI.

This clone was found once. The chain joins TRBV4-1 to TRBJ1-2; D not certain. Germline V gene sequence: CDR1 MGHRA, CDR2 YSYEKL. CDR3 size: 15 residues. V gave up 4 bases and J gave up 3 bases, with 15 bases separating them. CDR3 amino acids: CASSPKGAVDYGYTF. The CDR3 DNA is TGCGCCAGCAGCCCCAAGGGAGCGGTTGACTATGGCTACACCTTC.

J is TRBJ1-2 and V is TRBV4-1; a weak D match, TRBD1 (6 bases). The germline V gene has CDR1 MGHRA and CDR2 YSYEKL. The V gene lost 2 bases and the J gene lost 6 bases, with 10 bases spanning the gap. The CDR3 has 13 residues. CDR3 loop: CASSQLNRDGYTF. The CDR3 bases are TGCGCCAGCAGCCAACTGAACAGGGATGGCTACACCTTC.

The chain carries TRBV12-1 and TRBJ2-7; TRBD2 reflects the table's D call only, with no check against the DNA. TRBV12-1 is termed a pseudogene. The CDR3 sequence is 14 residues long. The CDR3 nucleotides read TGTGCCAGCAGCTTGGGGGGGGGCCCCTACGAGCAGTACTTC. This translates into CASSLGGGPYEQYF.

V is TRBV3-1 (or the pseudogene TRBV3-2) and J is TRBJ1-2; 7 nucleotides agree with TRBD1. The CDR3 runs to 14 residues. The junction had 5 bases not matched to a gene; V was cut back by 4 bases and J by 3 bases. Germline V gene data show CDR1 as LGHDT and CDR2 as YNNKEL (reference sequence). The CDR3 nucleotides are TGTGCCAGCAGCCGGGGCAGGGGGGACTATGGCTACACCTTC. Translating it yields CASSRGRGDYGYTF.

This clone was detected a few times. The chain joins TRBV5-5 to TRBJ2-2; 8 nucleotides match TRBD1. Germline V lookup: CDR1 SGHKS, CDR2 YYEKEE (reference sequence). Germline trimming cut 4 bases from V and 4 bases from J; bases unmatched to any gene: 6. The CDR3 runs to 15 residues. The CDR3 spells CASSADRAGTGELFF. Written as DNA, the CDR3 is TGTGCCAGCAGCGCGGACAGGGCGGGCACCGGGGAGCTGTTTTTT.

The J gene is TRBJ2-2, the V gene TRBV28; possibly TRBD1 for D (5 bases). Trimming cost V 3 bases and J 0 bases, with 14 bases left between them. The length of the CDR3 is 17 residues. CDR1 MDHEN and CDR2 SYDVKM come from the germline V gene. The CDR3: CASSFLGQTTNTGELFF. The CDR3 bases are TGTGCCAGCAGTTTTCTGGGGCAGACGACGAACACCGGGGAGCTGTTTTTT.

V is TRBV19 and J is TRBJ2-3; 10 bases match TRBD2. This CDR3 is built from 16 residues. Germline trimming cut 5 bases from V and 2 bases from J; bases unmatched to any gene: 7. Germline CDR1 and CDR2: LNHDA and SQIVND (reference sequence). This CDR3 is CASSETSGSPTDTQYF. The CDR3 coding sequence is TGTGCCAGTAGTGAGACTAGCGGGTCCCCCACAGATACGCAGTATTTT.